Each of the 10 T cell receptor beta chains below was sequenced from the same sample in a study of blood T cell repertoires in COVID-19 (dated by TCRdb to about 2020). Library preparation used the immunoSEQ multiplex PCR assay. Not all clones reach the TCRdb copy of this immuneACCESS table, which keeps in-frame sequences only. Checked studies attribute under half of the gap to unresolved V genes and leave the rest unexplained. The sample table shows tens of thousands of clones, and about 78% are seen once. The top ten clones comprise approximately 9% of the sample. Sequencing used peripheral blood. The receptors derive from a man aged 65 to 85 with active or convalescent COVID-19.

This clone was seen only a few times. The chain links TRBV3-1 (or the pseudogene TRBV3-2) to TRBJ2-6, with D perhaps TRBD1 (5 bases). CDR1 LGHDT and CDR2 YNNKEL come from the germline V gene (reference sequence). V lost 6 bases and J lost 4, with 10 bases in between. The CDR3 consists of 14 residues. In nucleotides, the CDR3 is TGTGCCAGCAGAGGGGCGACGGGGGCCAACGTCCTGACTTTC. It specifies CASRGATGANVLTF.

The chain combines TRBV11-1 with TRBJ2-2; D is perhaps TRBD1 (5 bases). Germline values: CDR1 SGHAT, CDR2 FQDESV (reference sequence). CDR3 length equals 13 residues. V gave up 2 bases and J gave up 4 bases, with 5 bases separating them. The CDR3 DNA follows: TGTGCCAGCAGCTTAAGGGGCACCGGGGAGCTGTTTTTT. Translated: CASSLRGTGELFF.

The rearrangement links TRBV11-2 to TRBJ1-1; 7 nucleotides match TRBD1. CDR1 and CDR2 (germline): SGHAT, FQNNGV. This CDR3 region has 16 residues. J gave up 4 bases and V 5 bases, and 13 bases lay outside the gene matches. The CDR3, as DNA: TGTGCCAGCAGCACCCCCAGACAGGGTTTTTTCACTGAAGCTTTCTTT. Its translation: CASSTPRQGFFTEAFF.

This clone was recorded a few times. V gene TRBV5-4 combines with J gene TRBJ1-1, with 7 bases aligning to TRBD1. Germline loops: CDR1 SGHNT, CDR2 YYREEE (reference sequence). V dropped 1 base and J dropped 6; count of bases not matched to a gene: 6. The CDR3 runs 14 residues. Here the CDR3 reads CASSLFGTASEAFF. The DNA of the CDR3 is TGTGCCAGCAGCTTGTTTGGGACAGCCTCTGAAGCTTTCTTT.

This clone turned up a few times. The V call is TRBV5-4, the J call TRBJ1-3, with 9 bases matching TRBD1. The germline CDR1 and CDR2 sequences are SGHNT and YYREEE (reference sequence). V lost 2 bases to trimming and J lost 2 bases; unmatched junction nucleotides: 2. The CDR3 has 15 residues. For the CDR3, the DNA is TGTGCCAGCAGCTTAAGGACAGGGGCTGGAAACACCATATATTTT. Amino acid sequence: CASSLRTGAGNTIYF.

The chain is built from TRBV5-4 and TRBJ2-2; 7 bases fit TRBD1. This CDR3 comprises 17 residues. Germline V gene data show CDR1 as SGHNT and CDR2 as YYREEE (reference sequence). V shed 4 bases, J shed 7 bases, and the junction held 16 bases outside the gene matches. The CDR3 is CASSRRSQGSGGGELFF. DNA of the CDR3: TGTGCCAGCAGCCGACGTTCCCAGGGGTCAGGGGGCGGGGAGCTGTTTTTT.

The chain is built from TRBV9 and TRBJ1-5; 8 nucleotides match TRBD1. Germline CDR1 and CDR2: SGDLS and YYNGEE. The CDR3 is 15 amino acids. Trimming at V came to 0 bases and at J to 5 bases, leaving 4 bases not matched to a gene. This chain's CDR3 is CASSVGTGNDQPQHF. Here the CDR3 DNA reads TGTGCCAGCAGCGTAGGGACAGGGAACGATCAGCCCCAGCATTTT.

This chain joins TRBV21-1 and TRBJ1-1; TRBD1, the table's D call, was not compared with the DNA. TRBV21-1 corresponds to a pseudogene. The CDR3 sequence is 13 residues long. The CDR3 DNA reads as TGTGCCAGTACAGGGACCAGAAAGTCTGAAGCTTTCTTT. Residues: CASTGTRKSEAFF.

This chain connects TRBV9 to TRBJ2-3; 8 nucleotides agree with TRBD2. Germline V gene data show CDR1 as SGDLS and CDR2 as YYNGEE. V shed 3 bases and J 2 bases; nucleotides not matched to a gene: 2. The CDR3 is 14 amino acids. The CDR3 region is CASSGGLATDTQYF. CDR3 in DNA: TGTGCCAGCAGCGGTGGACTAGCCACAGATACGCAGTATTTT.

This clone was detected a few times. The chain is built from TRBV7-9 and TRBJ2-2; TRBD1 aligns across 9 bases. CDR3 length: 15 residues. V lost 5 bases, J lost 7 bases, and 8 bases stayed unmatched. The germline CDR1 and CDR2 sequences are SEHNR and FQNEAQ (reference sequence). CDR3 DNA: TGTGCCAGCAGCCGACCCGACAGGGGGATCGGGGAGCTGTTTTTT. The encoded protein is CASSRPDRGIGELFF.